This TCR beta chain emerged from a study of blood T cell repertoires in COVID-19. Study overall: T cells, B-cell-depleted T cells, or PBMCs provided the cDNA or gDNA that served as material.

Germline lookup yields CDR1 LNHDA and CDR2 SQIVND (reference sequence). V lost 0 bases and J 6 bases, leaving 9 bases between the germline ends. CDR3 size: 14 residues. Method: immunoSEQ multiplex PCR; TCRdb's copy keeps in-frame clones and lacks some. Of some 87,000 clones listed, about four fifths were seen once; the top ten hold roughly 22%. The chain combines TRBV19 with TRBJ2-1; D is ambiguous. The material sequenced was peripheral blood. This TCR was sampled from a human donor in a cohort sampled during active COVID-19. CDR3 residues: CASSIDWAPNEQFF. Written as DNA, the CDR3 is TGTGCCAGTAGTATAGATTGGGCCCCCAATGAGCAGTTCTTC.